This TCR beta chain was captured in a study of response to subunit inactivated influenza vaccine. TCRdb itself ran the RT-PCR reads through MiXCR, one entry per CDR3 protein. Of hundreds of thousands of distinct CDR3 sequences listed, about 11% were seen once; the top ten hold 9.5% to 11%. The junction had 7 bases not matched to a gene; V was cut back by 4 bases and J by 5 bases. The CDR3 runs to 15 residues. Per the germline V gene, CDR1 is SGHRS and CDR2 is YFSETQ. This clonotype was seen only a few times. A further study also used this sample, focusing on T cells expressing NK-cell markers. That report notes: Making the TCR beta cDNA relied on 5'RACE template switching with UMIs. Sequenced donors, eight in total, included seven who were HCMV-seropositive and one who was seronegative. A few of the donors also had these clonotypes leading their CD3+CD56-NKG2C+ fraction.

The chain has TRBV5-1 and TRBJ1-3, with TRBD1 identical over 9 bases. The sequence was collected from a man in his fifties who received an inactivated influenza vaccine. Material: PBMCs from blood, obtained on the day of vaccination. Here the CDR3 DNA reads TGCGCCAGCAGCGACGACAGGGGGATAAGAAACACCATATATTTT. Its protein is CASSDDRGIRNTIYF.